The 10 T cell receptor beta chains below all came from one sample that was sequenced in a study of regulatory T cells in long-lasting Graves disease. The sample's time point: persistent/refractory GD, antithyroid drugs over 5 years with positive TRAb. From RNA extracted from PBMCs, the TCR library was made. Arm-PCR of CDR3 regions and iRepertoire HTBI primers were used to build TCR beta libraries. TCRdb recomputed calls from the multiplex PCR reads with MiXCR, one row per CDR3 protein. The data hold about 400,000 distinct CDR3 sequences, with less than 25% observed a single time. The sequences come from peripheral blood mononuclear cells (PBMCs), collected when the disease was refractory, from a patient treated with antithyroid drugs. Receptor source: a female donor with Graves disease.

The chain carries TRBV5-1 and TRBJ2-1; 10 positions agree with TRBD2. The ends lost 0 bases at V and 0 bases at J; junction bases unmatched: 9. Germline CDR1 SGHRS, CDR2 YFSETQ. The CDR3 covers 19 residues. The CDR3, as DNA: TGCGCCAGCAGCTTGGAGAGGACTAGCGGATTACGCTCCTACAATGAGCAGTTCTTC. Protein sequence: CASSLERTSGLRSYNEQFF.

This clonotype was detected a few times. The V and J genes are TRBV9 and TRBJ2-5; 7 nucleotides match TRBD1. J was trimmed by 4 bases and V by 4 bases; bases with no gene match: 10. Germline values: CDR1 SGDLS, CDR2 YYNGEE. There are 15 residues in the CDR3. In nucleotides, the CDR3 is TGTGCCAGCAGCCCACGACAGGGAGTAACAGAGACCCAGTACTTC. This gives the protein CASSPRQGVTETQYF.

The chain uses TRBV19 and TRBJ2-7; TRBD1 aligns across 10 bases. Losses at the gene ends were 7 bases for V and 7 bases for J; bases not matched to a gene: 10. The CDR3 spans 14 residues. Germline CDR1 LNHDA, CDR2 SQIVND (reference sequence). The CDR3 bases are TGTGCCAGTAATCCGGGACAGGGGTTGAGTGAGCAGTACTTC. Its translation: CASNPGQGLSEQYF.

This clonotype was recorded a few times. V gene TRBV5-1 combines with J gene TRBJ2-5; D call uncertain. This CDR3 contains 18 residues. V lost 2 bases to trimming and J lost 3 bases, with 23 bases between them. CDR1 is SGHRS and CDR2 is YFSETQ in the germline V gene. The CDR3 DNA reads TGCGCCAGCAGCTTTGGTGAGGATGGCGTGGCCATAAAAGAGACCCAGTACTTC. Translation: CASSFGEDGVAIKETQYF.

This clonotype was recorded many times. The rearrangement joins TRBV7-2 to TRBJ1-4; no clear D gene. Germline V gene data show CDR1 as SGHTA and CDR2 as FQGNSA. The CDR3 runs 14 residues. The V end lost 3 bases, the J end lost 3 bases, and 8 bases lay between the germline ends. The CDR3 reads CASSFGGPNEKLFF. CDR3 nucleotide sequence: TGTGCCAGCAGCTTCGGAGGGCCTAATGAAAAACTGTTTTTT.

The rearrangement links TRBV18 to TRBJ2-5; 11 bases map to TRBD2. The J segment lost 4 bases and the V segment lost 1 base, leaving 5 bases of the junction unmatched. The CDR3 spans 16 residues. Germline CDR1 KGHSH, CDR2 LQKENI. DNA for the CDR3: TGTGCCAGCTCACCACTTCGGCTAGCGGGAGGAGAGACCCAGTACTTC. Its translation is CASSPLRLAGGETQYF.

This clonotype has just a few counts. V is TRBV30 and J is TRBJ2-7, with TRBD2 as a possible D gene (7 bases). Looked up from germline, CDR1 is GTSNPN and CDR2 is SVGIG (reference sequence). Trimming took 5 bases from V and 6 from J, leaving 20 bases between them. The CDR3 runs 14 residues. CDR3 bases: TGTGCCTGGGGCCCCGGGGGGCTAATCCTCGAGCAGTACTTC. It specifies CAWGPGGLILEQYF.

This clonotype was observed many times. The J gene is TRBJ1-2, the V gene TRBV6-1; D might be TRBD1 (6 bases). Looked up from germline, CDR1 is MNHNS and CDR2 is SASEGT. Trimming pared 5 bases from V and 1 base from J, leaving 14 bases between. This CDR3 is 15 amino acids long. In nucleotides, the CDR3 is TGTGCCAGCAGTCTCACTCTGGACAGTAACTATGGCTACACCTTC. Amino acid sequence: CASSLTLDSNYGYTF.

This rearrangement joins TRBV5-1 to TRBJ2-7; no definite D call. The CDR3 is 15 residues long. V was cut by 5 bases and J by 3 bases, with 18 bases left in between. The V gene's germline CDR1 is SGHRS and CDR2 YFSETQ. The CDR3: CASSSLLRRFYEQYF. CDR3 DNA: TGCGCCAGCAGTTCCCTTCTTCGGAGATTCTACGAGCAGTACTTC.

This clonotype was found a few times. This chain links TRBV9 with TRBJ2-7; D is unresolved. The germline V gene has CDR1 SGDLS and CDR2 YYNGEE. The CDR3 is 16 amino acids. Trimming shortened V by 0 bases and J by 1 base, and 14 bases separated the two germline ends. In DNA, the CDR3 is TGTGCCAGCAGCGTAGGTCCCTCCATAGGATCCTACGAGCAGTACTTC. This gives the protein CASSVGPSIGSYEQYF. The full variable domain, completed using reference TRBV9 and TRBJ2-7, is DSGVTQTPKHLITATGQRVTLRCSPRSGDLSVYWYQQSLDQGLQFLIQYYNGEERAKGNILERFSAQQFPDLHSELNLSSLELGDSALYFCASSVGPSIGSYEQYFGPGTRLTVT.